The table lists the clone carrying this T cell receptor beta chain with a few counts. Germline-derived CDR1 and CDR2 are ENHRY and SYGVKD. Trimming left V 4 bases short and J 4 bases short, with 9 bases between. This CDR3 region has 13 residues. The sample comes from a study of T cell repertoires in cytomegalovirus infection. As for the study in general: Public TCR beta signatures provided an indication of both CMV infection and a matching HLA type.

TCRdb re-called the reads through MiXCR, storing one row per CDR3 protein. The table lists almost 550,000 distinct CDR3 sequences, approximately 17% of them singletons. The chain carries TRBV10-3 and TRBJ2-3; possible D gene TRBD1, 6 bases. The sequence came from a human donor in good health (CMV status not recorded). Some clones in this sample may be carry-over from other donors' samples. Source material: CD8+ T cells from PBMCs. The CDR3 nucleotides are TGTGCCATCAGTGCGAAGGGGGCAGATACGCAGTATTTT. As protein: CAISAKGADTQYF.